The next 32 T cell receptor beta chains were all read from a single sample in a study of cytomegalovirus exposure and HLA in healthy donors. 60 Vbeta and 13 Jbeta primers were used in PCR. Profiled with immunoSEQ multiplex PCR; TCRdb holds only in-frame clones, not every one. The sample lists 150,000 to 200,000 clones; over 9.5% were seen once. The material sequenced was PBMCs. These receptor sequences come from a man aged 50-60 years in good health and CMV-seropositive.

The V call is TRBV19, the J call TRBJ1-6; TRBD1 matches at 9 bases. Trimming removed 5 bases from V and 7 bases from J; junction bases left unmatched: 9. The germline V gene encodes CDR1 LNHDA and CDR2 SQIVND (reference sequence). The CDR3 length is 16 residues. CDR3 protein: CASSVNRGLFNSPLHF. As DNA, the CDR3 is TGTGCCAGTAGTGTTAACAGGGGGCTCTTCAATTCACCCCTCCACTTT.

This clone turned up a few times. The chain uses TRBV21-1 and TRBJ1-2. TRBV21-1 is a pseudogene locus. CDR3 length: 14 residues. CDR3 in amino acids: CASSKFQGGGGYTF. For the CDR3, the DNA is TGTGCCAGCAGCAAATTCCAGGGAGGTGGAGGCTACACCTTC.

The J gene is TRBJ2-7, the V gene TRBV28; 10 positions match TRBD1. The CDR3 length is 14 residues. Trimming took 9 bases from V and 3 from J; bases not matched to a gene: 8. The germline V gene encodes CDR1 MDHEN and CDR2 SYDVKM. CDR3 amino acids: CASWGTGANYEQYV. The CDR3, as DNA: TGTGCCAGTTGGGGGACAGGGGCCAACTACGAGCAGTACGTC.

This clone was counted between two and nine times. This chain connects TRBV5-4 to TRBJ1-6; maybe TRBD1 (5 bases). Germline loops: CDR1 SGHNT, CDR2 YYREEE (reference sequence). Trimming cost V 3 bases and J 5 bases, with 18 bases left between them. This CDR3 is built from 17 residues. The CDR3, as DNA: TGTGCCAGCAGCTCGGGGTCCCGGGGGACCAATAATTCACCCCTCCACTTT. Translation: CASSSGSRGTNNSPLHF.

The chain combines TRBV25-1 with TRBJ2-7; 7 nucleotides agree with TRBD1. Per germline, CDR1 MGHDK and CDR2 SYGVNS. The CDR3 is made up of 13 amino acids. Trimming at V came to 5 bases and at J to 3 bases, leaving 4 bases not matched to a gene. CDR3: CASSSWTGYEQYF. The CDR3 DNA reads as TGTGCCAGCAGTTCTTGGACAGGCTACGAGCAGTACTTC.

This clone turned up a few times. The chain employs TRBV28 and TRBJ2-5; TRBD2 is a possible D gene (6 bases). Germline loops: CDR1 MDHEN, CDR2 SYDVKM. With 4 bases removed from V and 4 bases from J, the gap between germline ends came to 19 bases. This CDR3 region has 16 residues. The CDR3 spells CASSSPRGRRVETQYF. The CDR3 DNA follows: TGTGCCAGCAGTTCCCCACGCGGGCGGAGGGTAGAGACCCAGTACTTC.

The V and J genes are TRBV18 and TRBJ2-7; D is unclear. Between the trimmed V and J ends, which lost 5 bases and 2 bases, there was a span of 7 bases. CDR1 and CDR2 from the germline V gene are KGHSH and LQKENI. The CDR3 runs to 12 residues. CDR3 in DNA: TGTGCCAGCTCAAGTAGCCCCTACGAGCAGTACGTC. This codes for CASSSSPYEQYV.

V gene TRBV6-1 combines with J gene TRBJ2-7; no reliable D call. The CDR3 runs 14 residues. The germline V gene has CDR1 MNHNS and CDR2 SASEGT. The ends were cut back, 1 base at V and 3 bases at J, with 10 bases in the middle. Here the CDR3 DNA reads TGTGCCAGCAGTGAAGATGGTGGCAGCTACGAGCAGTACTTC. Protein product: CASSEDGGSYEQYF.

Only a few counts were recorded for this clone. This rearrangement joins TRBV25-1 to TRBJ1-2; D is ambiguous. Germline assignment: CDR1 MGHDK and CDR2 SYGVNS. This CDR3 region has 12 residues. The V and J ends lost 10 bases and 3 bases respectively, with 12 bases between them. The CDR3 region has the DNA TGTGCCACCACCAACAGTTACTATGGCTACACCTTC. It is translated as CATTNSYYGYTF.

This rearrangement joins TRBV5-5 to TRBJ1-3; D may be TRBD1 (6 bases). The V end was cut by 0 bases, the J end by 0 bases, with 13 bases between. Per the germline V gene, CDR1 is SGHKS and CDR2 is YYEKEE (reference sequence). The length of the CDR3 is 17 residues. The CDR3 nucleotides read TGTGCCAGCAGCTTGGTCCCATACAGGGTCTCTGGAAACACCATATATTTT. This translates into CASSLVPYRVSGNTIYF.

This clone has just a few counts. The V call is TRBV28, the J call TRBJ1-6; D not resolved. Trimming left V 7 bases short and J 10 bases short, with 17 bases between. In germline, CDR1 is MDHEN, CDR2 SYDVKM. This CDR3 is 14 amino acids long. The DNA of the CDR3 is TGTGCCAGCACCTCCCCCGACGGGTTGTCACCCCTCCACTTT. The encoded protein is CASTSPDGLSPLHF. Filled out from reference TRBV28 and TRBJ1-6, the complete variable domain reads DVKVTQSSRYLVKRTGEKVFLECVQDMDHENMFWYRQDPGLGLRLIYFSYDVKMKEKGDIPEGYSVSREKKERFSLILESASTNQTSMYLCASTSPDGLSPLHFGNGTRLTVT.

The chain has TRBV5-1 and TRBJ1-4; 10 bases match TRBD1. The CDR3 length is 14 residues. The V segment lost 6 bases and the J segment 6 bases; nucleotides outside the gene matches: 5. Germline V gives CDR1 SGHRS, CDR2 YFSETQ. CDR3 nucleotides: TGCGCCAGCAAATGGACAGGGGGAGATGAAAAACTGTTTTTT. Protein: CASKWTGGDEKLFF.

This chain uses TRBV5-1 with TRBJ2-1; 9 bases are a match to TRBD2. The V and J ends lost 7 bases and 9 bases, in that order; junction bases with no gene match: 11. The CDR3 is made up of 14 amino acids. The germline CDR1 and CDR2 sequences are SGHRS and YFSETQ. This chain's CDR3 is CASSVGGGASEQFF. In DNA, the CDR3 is TGCGCCAGCTCAGTCGGCGGGGGGGCTAGTGAGCAGTTCTTC.

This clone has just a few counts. This CDR3 reads CASSPRQGPSNEQFF. The CDR3 DNA reads TGTGCCAGCAGCCCCCGACAGGGGCCCTCCAATGAGCAGTTCTTC. V is TRBV7-8 and J is TRBJ2-1, with 8 bases aligning to TRBD1. This CDR3 contains 15 residues. The V gene's germline CDR1 is SGHVS and CDR2 FQNEAQ. V lost 5 bases, J lost 6 bases, and 9 bases stayed unmatched.

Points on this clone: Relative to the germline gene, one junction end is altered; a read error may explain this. DNA of the CDR3: TGCGCCAGCAGTCAAGCCGGGACAGCTAATGAAAAACTGTTTTTT. This translates into CASSQAGTANEKLFF. The chain carries TRBV4-1 and TRBJ1-4; TRBD1 aligns across 7 bases. Germline assignment: CDR1 MGHRA and CDR2 YSYEKL. This CDR3 spans 15 amino acids.

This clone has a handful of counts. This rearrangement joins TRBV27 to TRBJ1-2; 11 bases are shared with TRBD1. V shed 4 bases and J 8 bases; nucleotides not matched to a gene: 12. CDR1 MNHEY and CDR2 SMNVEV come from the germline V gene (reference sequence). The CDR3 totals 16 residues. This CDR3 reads CASSSLTGTGGKGYTF. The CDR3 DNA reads TGTGCCAGCAGTTCCTTAACCGGGACAGGGGGGAAGGGCTACACCTTC.

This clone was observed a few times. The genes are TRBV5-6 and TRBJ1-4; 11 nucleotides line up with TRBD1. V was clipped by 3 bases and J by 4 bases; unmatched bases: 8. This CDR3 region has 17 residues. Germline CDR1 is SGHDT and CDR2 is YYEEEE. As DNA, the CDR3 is TGTGCCAGCAGCTCAACGGGACAGGGGGGCATTAATGAAAAACTGTTTTTT. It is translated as CASSSTGQGGINEKLFF.

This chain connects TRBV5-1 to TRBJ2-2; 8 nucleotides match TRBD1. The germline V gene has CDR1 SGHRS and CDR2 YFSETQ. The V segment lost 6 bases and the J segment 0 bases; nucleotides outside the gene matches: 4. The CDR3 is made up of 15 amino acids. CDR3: CASTSTGANTGELFF. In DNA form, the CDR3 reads TGCGCCAGCACGTCGACAGGGGCGAACACCGGGGAGCTGTTTTTT.

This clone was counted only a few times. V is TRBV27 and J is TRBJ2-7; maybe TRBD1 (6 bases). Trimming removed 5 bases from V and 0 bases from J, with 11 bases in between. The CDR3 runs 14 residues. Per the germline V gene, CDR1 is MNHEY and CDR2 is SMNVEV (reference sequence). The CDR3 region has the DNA TGTGCCAGCAGTAGGACAGCGAACTCCTACGAGCAGTACGTC. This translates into CASSRTANSYEQYV.

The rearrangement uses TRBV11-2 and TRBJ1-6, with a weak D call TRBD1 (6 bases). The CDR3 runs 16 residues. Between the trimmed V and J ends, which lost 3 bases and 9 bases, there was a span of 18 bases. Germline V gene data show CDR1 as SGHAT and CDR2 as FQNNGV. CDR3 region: CASSLERQPRGSPLHF. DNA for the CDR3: TGTGCCAGCAGCTTGGAAAGACAGCCCAGGGGTTCACCCCTCCACTTT.

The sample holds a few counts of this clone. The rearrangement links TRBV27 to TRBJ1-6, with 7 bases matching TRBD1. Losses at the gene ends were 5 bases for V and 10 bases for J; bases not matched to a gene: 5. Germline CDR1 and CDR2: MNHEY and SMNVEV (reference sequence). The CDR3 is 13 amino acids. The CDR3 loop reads CASSKDRASPLHF. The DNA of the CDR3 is TGTGCCAGCAGTAAAGACAGGGCCTCACCCCTCCACTTT.

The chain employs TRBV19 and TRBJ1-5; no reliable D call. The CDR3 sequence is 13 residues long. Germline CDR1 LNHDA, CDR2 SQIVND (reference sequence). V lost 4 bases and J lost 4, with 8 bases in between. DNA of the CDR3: TGTGCCAGTAGTAACCGACATAATCAGCCCCAGCATTTT. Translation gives CASSNRHNQPQHF.

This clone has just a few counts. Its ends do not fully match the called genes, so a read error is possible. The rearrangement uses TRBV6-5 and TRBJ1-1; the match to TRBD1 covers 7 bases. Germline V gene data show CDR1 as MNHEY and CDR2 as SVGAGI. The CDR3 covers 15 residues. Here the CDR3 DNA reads TGTGCCAGCAGTTACTCACAGGGGATGAAGACTGAAGCTTTCTTT. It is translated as CASSYSQGMKTEAFF.

CDR3 nucleotide sequence: TGTGCCAGCAGCTTAGAAGGGGGTGGGAGCAATCAGCCCCAGCATTTT. This translates into CASSLEGGGSNQPQHF. The chain combines TRBV7-9 with TRBJ1-5, with D possibly TRBD1 on 6 matching bases. Germline CDR1 SEHNR, CDR2 FQNEAQ (reference sequence). This CDR3 region has 16 residues. V lost 1 base and J lost 1, with 11 bases in between.

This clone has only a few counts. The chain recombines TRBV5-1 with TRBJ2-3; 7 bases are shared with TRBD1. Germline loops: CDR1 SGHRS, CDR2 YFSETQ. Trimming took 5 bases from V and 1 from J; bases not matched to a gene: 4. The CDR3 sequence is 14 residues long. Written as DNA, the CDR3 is TGCGCCAGCAGAACCGACAGGGGCACAGATACGCAGTATTTT. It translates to CASRTDRGTDTQYF. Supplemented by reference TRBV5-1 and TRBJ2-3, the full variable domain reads KAGVTQTPRYLIKTRGQQVTLSCSPISGHRSVSWYQQTPGQGLQFLFEYFSETQRNKGNFPGRFSGRQFSNSRSEMNVSTLELGDSALYLCASRTDRGTDTQYFGPGTRLTVL.

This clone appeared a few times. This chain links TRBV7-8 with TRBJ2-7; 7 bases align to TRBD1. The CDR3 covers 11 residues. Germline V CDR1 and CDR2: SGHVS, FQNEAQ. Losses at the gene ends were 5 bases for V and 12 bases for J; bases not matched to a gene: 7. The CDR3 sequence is CASSLRDRLYF. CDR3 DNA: TGTGCCAGCAGCCTCCGGGACAGACTGTACTTC.

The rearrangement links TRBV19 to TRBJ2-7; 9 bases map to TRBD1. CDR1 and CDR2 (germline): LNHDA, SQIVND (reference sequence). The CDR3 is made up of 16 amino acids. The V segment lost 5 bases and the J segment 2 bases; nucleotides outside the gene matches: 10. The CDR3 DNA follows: TGTGCCAGTAGTGCCCCAGGACAGGGGCATCCCTACGAGCAGTACTTC. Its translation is CASSAPGQGHPYEQYF.

CDR3: CASSRTGFGSPLHF. As DNA, the CDR3 is TGTGCCAGCAGCAGGACAGGGTTTGGTTCACCCCTCCACTTT. The gene calls are TRBV5-6 and TRBJ1-6; TRBD1 matches 8 bases. This CDR3 region has 14 residues. Germline CDR1 and CDR2: SGHDT and YYEEEE. Trimming removed 4 bases from V and 9 bases from J; junction bases left unmatched: 6. The entire variable domain, with the rest obtained from reference TRBV5-6 and TRBJ1-6, is as follows: DAGVTQSPTHLIKTRGQQVTLRCSPKSGHDTVSWYQQALGQGPQFIFQYYEEEERQRGNFPDRFSGHQFPNYSSELNVNALLLGDSALYLCASSRTGFGSPLHFGNGTRLTVT.

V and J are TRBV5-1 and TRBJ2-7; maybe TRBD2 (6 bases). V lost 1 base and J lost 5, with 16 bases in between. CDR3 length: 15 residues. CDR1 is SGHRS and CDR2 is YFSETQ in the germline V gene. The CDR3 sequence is CASSLRRDGLHEQYF. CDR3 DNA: TGCGCCAGCAGCTTGAGGAGGGACGGACTCCACGAGCAGTACTTC. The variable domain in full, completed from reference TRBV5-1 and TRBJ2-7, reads KAGVTQTPRYLIKTRGQQVTLSCSPISGHRSVSWYQQTPGQGLQFLFEYFSETQRNKGNFPGRFSGRQFSNSRSEMNVSTLELGDSALYLCASSLRRDGLHEQYFGPGTRLTVT.

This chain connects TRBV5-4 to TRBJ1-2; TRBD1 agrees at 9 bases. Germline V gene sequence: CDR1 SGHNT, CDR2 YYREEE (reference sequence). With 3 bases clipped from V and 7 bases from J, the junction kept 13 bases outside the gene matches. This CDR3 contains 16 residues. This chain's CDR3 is CASSYRGPAWVLGYTF. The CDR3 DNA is TGTGCCAGCAGCTACAGGGGGCCGGCGTGGGTGCTTGGCTACACCTTC. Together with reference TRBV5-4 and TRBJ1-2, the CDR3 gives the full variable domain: ETGVTQSPTHLIKTRGQQVTLRCSSQSGHNTVSWYQQALGQGPQFIFQYYREEENGRGNFPPRFSGLQFPNYSSELNVNALELDDSALYLCASSYRGPAWVLGYTFGSGTRLTVV.

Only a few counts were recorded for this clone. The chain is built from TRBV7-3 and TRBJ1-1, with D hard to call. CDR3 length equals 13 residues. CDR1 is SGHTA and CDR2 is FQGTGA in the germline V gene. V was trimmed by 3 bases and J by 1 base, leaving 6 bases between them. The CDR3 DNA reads TGTGCCAGCAGCTTTTCACAGAACACTGAAGCTTTCTTT. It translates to CASSFSQNTEAFF.

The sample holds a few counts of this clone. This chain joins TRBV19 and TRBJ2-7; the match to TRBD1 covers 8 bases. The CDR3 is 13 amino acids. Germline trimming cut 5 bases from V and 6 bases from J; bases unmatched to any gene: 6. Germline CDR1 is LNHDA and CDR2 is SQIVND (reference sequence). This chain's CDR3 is CASSEQGVSEQYF. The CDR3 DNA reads TGTGCCAGTAGTGAACAGGGGGTCAGCGAGCAGTACTTC.